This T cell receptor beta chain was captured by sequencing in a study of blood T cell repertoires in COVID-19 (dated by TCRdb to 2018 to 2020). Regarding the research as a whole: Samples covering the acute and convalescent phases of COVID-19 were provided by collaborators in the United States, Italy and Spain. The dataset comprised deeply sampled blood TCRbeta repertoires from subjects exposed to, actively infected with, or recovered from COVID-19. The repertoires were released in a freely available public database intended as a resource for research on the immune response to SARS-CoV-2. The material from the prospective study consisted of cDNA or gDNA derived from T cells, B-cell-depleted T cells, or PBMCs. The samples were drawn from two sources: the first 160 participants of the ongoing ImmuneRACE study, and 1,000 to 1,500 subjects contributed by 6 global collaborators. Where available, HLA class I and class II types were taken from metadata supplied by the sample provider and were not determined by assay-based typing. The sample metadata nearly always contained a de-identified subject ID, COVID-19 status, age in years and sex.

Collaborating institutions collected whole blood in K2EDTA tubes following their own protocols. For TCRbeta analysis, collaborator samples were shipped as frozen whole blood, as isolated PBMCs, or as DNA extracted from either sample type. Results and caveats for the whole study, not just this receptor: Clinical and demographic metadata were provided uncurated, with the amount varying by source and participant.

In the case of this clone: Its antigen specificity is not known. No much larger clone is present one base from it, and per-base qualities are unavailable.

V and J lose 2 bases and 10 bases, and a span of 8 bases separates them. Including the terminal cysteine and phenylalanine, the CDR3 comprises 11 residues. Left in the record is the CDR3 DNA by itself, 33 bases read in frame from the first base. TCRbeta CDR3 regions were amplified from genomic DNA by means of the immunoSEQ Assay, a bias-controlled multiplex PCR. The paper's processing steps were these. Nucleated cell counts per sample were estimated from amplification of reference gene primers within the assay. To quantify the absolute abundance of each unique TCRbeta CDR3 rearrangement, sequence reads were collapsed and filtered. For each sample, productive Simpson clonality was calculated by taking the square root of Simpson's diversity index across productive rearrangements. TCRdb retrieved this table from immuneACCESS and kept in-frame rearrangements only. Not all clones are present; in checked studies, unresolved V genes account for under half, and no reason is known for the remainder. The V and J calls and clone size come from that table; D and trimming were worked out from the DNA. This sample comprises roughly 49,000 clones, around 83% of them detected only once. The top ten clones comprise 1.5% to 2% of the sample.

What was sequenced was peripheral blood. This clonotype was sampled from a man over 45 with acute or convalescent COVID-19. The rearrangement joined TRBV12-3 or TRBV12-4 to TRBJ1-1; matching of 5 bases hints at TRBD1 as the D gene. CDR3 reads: CASSLQGTAFF. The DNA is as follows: TGTGCCAGCAGTTTACAGGGTACAGCTTTCTTT.